This TCR beta chain was found in a study of OX40 agonist ivuxolimab in advanced cancers. On the study more broadly: Dosing consisted of intravenous ivuxolimab at 0.01 to 10 mg/kg every 2 weeks. Dose-escalation patients' cancers were hepatocellular carcinoma, melanoma, renal cell or head and neck cancer.

The protocol was immunoSEQ multiplex PCR, while the TCRdb copy is restricted to in-frame clones and leaves out a portion. The sample contains under 70,000 clones, 85% of which appear only once. Patients were ruled out by autoimmune disease history or systemic immunosuppression. Researchers took blood at baseline, on cycle 4 day 1, and on cycle 7 day 1. The CDR3 totals 11 residues. Trimming shortened V by 2 bases and J by 9 bases, and 8 bases separated the two germline ends. Per the germline V gene, CDR1 is DFQATT and CDR2 is SNEGSKA (reference sequence). Sequencing used CD4+ or CD8+ T cells sorted from blood, obtained in a trial of the OX40 agonist ivuxolimab. The TCR sequence derives from an adult with an advanced solid tumor such as melanoma, head and neck, liver or kidney cancer. The chain employs TRBV20-1 and TRBJ2-1; D is unresolved. This CDR3 reads CSARRTGEQFF. The CDR3 region has the DNA TGCAGTGCTAGAAGAACGGGTGAGCAGTTCTTC.